A selection of T cell receptor beta chains follows, all from one sample in a study of synovial regulatory T cells in juvenile arthritis. The table came from immunoSEQ multiplex PCR; TCRdb's copy has only in-frame clones and leaves some out. This repertoire comprises several thousand clones; its ten largest clones make up under 2%. Sequencing was done on a sample of Treg cells from blood. These TCRs come from a donor younger than 30 with juvenile idiopathic arthritis. Both conserved end residues are part of each CDR3. Fields, in order: J gene, clone size, V gene, CDR3 length, CDR3 protein. Only part of the rows carry a size: once, few, many, or a class if the clone is expanded.

TRBJ1-5	-	TRBV5-5	15	CASSTSVGGNQPQHF
TRBJ2-7	-	TRBV4-1	15	CASSQDIGAGWKQYF
TRBJ2-6	-	TRBV5-1	16	CASSLAAGTGANVLTF
TRBJ2-1	-	TRBV27	17	CASSLEGAGFGYNEQFF
TRBJ2-7	-	TRBV29-1	17	CSVAGLAGFTATYEQYF
TRBJ1-2	-	TRBV5-6	13	CASSYRDNYGYTF
TRBJ1-1	-	TRBV30	13	CAWSGTVNTEAFF
TRBJ1-1	-	TRBV19	15	CASSILGQGRGEAFF
TRBJ2-2	-	TRBV7-2	17	CASSLRLAGGRGGELFF
TRBJ2-7	-	TRBV27	14	CASSPRGYSYEQYF
TRBJ1-1	-	TRBV5-1	16	CASSLAAGTGTLGAFF
TRBJ2-7	-	TRBV4-1	16	CASSPTDEAVAYEQYF
TRBJ1-2	-	TRBV11-2	14	CASSLSGTDGGYTF
TRBJ2-5	-	TRBV2	13	CASSVDSQETQYF
TRBJ2-1	-	TRBV9	15	CASSVGGQGKNEQFF
TRBJ2-3	-	TRBV7-9	14	CASMRGAFTDTQYF
TRBJ1-1	-	TRBV6-4	13	CASSVAPGTEAFF
TRBJ2-5	-	TRBV5-6	16	CASSPGPTGPQETQYF
TRBJ2-2	medium-sized	TRBV6-1	16	CASSEHEGSVTGELFF
TRBJ2-1	-	TRBV5-3	16	CARADRQANLDNEQFF
TRBJ1-1	-	TRBV7-2	15	CASSSHRGRRTEAFF
TRBJ2-1	-	TRBV5-1	16	CASSLDTATSYNEQFF
TRBJ2-5	-	TRBV7-6	20	CASSARPGLAGGRSSGTQYF
TRBJ2-2	-	TRBV9	14	CASSVGVITGELFF
TRBJ1-1	-	TRBV28	15	CASSLYAGAGTEAFF
TRBJ2-1	medium-sized	TRBV7-8	17	CASSSSELALSYNEQFF
TRBJ1-1	-	TRBV19	15	CASSASHQGNTEAFF
TRBJ1-2	-	TRBV28	13	CASSFWSNYGYTF
TRBJ2-5	-	TRBV2	14	CASTLIGRRETQYF
TRBJ1-1	-	TRBV5-4	15	CASSLPGPGGPEAFF
TRBJ2-7	-	TRBV7-9	14	CASSPGQVSYEQYF
TRBJ1-3	-	TRBV18	15	CASSPPDSSGNTIYF
TRBJ2-5	-	TRBV7-3	13	CASSQGGQETQYF
TRBJ1-1	-	TRBV5-1	14	CASSFSRMNTEAFF
TRBJ2-7	-	TRBV19	14	CASSVIAGSYEQYF
TRBJ1-4	medium-sized	TRBV2	13	CASRDDRGEKLFF
TRBJ1-2	medium-sized	TRBV7-9	12	CASRRETYGYTF